This T cell receptor (beta chain) was sequenced in a study of OX40 agonist ivuxolimab in advanced cancers. The overall study: Participants, approximately 83% male, averaged approximately 56 years of age, ranging from about 23 to 90. Partial responses were observed in three patients, of whom one had hepatocellular carcinoma and two had cutaneous melanoma. Study-level findings and limits: Low normalized T-cell clonal expansion also characterized some of the nonresponders. The study found among the lowest clonal expansion in partial responders at 0.1-3.0 mg/kg.

A word on this clone: Its specificity is not known.

Assay used: immunoSEQ multiplex PCR; TCRdb lists only in-frame clones, some missing. The table shows over 55,000 clones, with about 93% occurring only once. CDR1 is MDHEN, CDR2 SYDVKM, per germline. CDR3 size: 14 residues. V was pared by 5 bases and J by 2 bases, with 13 bases between. The sequencing here drew on CD4+ or CD8+ T cells sorted from blood, taken in a trial of the OX40 agonist ivuxolimab. This receptor was obtained from an adult with an advanced solid tumor such as melanoma, head and neck, liver or kidney cancer. The chain employs TRBV28 and TRBJ2-7; tentative D call: TRBD1 (6 bases). CDR3 DNA sequence: TGTGCCAGCAGTGACCCCGGGACACCCTACGAGCAGTACTTC. Protein: CASSDPGTPYEQYF.